The entry below gives a single T cell receptor (beta chain) sequence along with its context. The CDR3 extends over 15 amino acids. The germline V gene has CDR1 SGDLS and CDR2 YYNGEE. V lost 0 bases and J 2 bases, leaving 10 bases between the germline ends. Repertoires were generated with immunoSEQ multiplex PCR, while TCRdb's copy carries only in-frame clones and drops some. The sample consists of about 240,000 clones, 75% to 90% of them appearing once. This sample is drawn from a study of blood T cell repertoires in COVID-19. In the study overall: In each case, the material was cDNA or gDNA derived from T cells, B-cell-depleted T cells, or PBMCs.

Sequencing was carried out using peripheral blood. The genes are TRBV9 and TRBJ2-3, with a possible D match to TRBD1 (5 bases). This TCR was recovered from a woman aged 60-70 years with active or convalescent COVID-19. CDR3 coding DNA: TGTGCCAGCAGCGTAGAACCAGGGCCCACAGATACGCAGTATTTT. This codes for CASSVEPGPTDTQYF.